The T cell receptor (beta chain) described here comes from a study of T cell repertoires in cytomegalovirus infection. Study context: HLA-B-restricted CMV epitopes that are well studied, plus recently identified HLA-C-restricted ones, were used by the study.

This clonotype was seen only a few times. Its antigen is not identified. MiXCR, applied by TCRdb to the reads, yields one record per CDR3 protein. The top ten hold around 20% of the sample, which has 250,000 to 300,000 distinct CDR3 sequences, less than 25% seen once. The CDR3 length is 15 residues. The V end was cut by 1 base, the J end by 0 bases, with 9 bases between. The germline V gene encodes CDR1 LGHNA and CDR2 YNFKEQ. The chain has TRBV4-2 and TRBJ1-1; D uncertain. The sequencing here drew on cultured PBMCs, taken from culture after CMV antigen stimulation. This clonotype was sampled from a human donor in good health (CMV status not recorded). Some clones in this sample may be carry-over from other donors' samples. CDR3 DNA: TGTGCCAGCAGCCAAGCGACACTCATGAACACTGAAGCTTTCTTT. Its protein is CASSQATLMNTEAFF.